The TCR beta chain under discussion was sequenced for a study of blood T cell repertoires in COVID-19. J was trimmed by 4 bases and V by 6 bases; bases with no gene match: 7. Per the germline V gene, CDR1 is MNHEY and CDR2 is SVGEGT. The CDR3 has 15 residues. Sequencing used immunoSEQ multiplex PCR; TCRdb keeps in-frame clones, though not all of them. The sample records about 380,000 clones, around 90% being singletons. Sequencing was done on a sample of peripheral blood. This clonotype originated in a man aged 35 to 55 with acute or convalescent COVID-19. The V gene is TRBV6-2 or TRBV6-3, the J gene TRBJ2-1; 9 bases match TRBD2. The CDR3 sequence is CASSSQRGEYNEQFF. The CDR3 DNA sequence: TGTGCCAGCAGCTCCCAGCGGGGGGAGTACAATGAGCAGTTCTTC.